Shown below are 5 T cell receptor beta chains from a single sample sequenced in a study of cytomegalovirus exposure and HLA in healthy donors (dated by TCRdb to the late 2010s). Library preparation used the immunoSEQ multiplex PCR assay. A mixture of 60 forward primers for TCR Vbeta segments and 13 reverse primers for TCR Jbeta segments was used in the multiplex PCR. Drawn from immuneACCESS, this table holds only the in-frame rearrangements with V and J called that TCRdb kept. Clones are partly lost; checked studies trace under half to an unresolved V gene and leave the rest unexplained. The table for this sample lists 160,000 or so clones; over 70% of them were counted only once. More than 1.5% of the sample goes to the ten largest clones. The specimen sequenced was PBMCs. The origin of the receptors is a woman under 30 in good health and CMV-seronegative.

This chain connects TRBV6-5 to TRBJ1-1; D might be TRBD1 (5 bases). V was trimmed by 2 bases and J by 4 bases, leaving 11 bases between them. Germline CDR1 reads MNHEY; CDR2 reads SVGAGI. This CDR3 comprises 14 residues. The CDR3 is CASSYGGGGTEAFF. The CDR3 DNA sequence: TGTGCCAGCAGTTACGGGGGGGGAGGCACTGAAGCTTTCTTT.

This sequence joins TRBV9 and TRBJ1-2, with D possibly being TRBD1 (5 bases). The V gene lost 0 bases and the J gene lost 7 bases, with 13 bases spanning the gap. From germline, CDR1 is SGDLS and CDR2 YYNGEE. The CDR3 consists of 14 residues. CDR3 amino acids: CASSVALAGIGYTF. For the CDR3, the DNA is TGTGCCAGCAGCGTAGCTCTCGCAGGGATTGGCTACACCTTC.

This clone was detected once. The chain uses TRBV7-9 and TRBJ2-1; unclear D gene. Deletions cut 1 base from V and 6 bases from J, with 7 bases between. Germline values: CDR1 SEHNR, CDR2 FQNEAQ (reference sequence). The CDR3 contains 13 residues. The CDR3 DNA is TGTGCCAGCAGCTTAGACTACCTCAATGAGCAGTTCTTC. Its protein is CASSLDYLNEQFF. Complete variable domain (other parts from reference TRBV7-9 and TRBJ2-1): DTGVSQNPRHKITKRGQNVTFRCDPISEHNRLYWYRQTLGQGPEFLTYFQNEAQLEKSRLLSDRFSAERPKGSFSTLEIQRTEQGDSAMYLCASSLDYLNEQFFGPGTRLTVL.

V is TRBV27 and J is TRBJ2-2; D is undetermined. The CDR3 has 14 amino acids. The V gene lost 5 bases and the J gene lost 2 bases, with 9 bases spanning the gap. Germline V gives CDR1 MNHEY, CDR2 SMNVEV (reference sequence). The CDR3 loop reads CASSLTTNTGELFF. CDR3 DNA: TGTGCCAGCAGTCTGACAACAAACACCGGGGAGCTGTTTTTT.

The CDR3 protein is CASSQGTSGGTSTDTQYF. DNA for the CDR3: TGTGCCAGCAGCCAGGGGACTAGCGGGGGGACTAGCACAGATACGCAGTATTTT. The chain joins TRBV14 to TRBJ2-3; 15 nucleotides match TRBD2. V dropped 3 bases and J dropped 0; count of bases not matched to a gene: 4. This CDR3 has 18 amino acids. In germline, CDR1 is SGHDN, CDR2 FVKESK.